The clone carrying this T cell receptor (beta chain) was seen a handful of times. Using immunoSEQ multiplex PCR, the repertoire was profiled, and TCRdb retains in-frame clones only, with some absent. The table shows approximately 220,000 clones, with around four fifths occurring only once. This sample was taken from a study of blood T cell repertoires in COVID-19. Trimming left V 6 bases short and J 3 bases short, with 8 bases between. Germline CDR1 is SGHAT and CDR2 is FQDESV (reference sequence). This CDR3 spans 12 amino acids. The TCR originated in a man in his forties with acute or convalescent COVID-19. The source material was peripheral blood. The J gene is TRBJ1-2, the V gene TRBV11-1, with D possibly TRBD1 on 5 matching bases. DNA of the CDR3: TGTGCCAGCAGTCAGGGTGACTATGGCTACACCTTC. Amino acid sequence: CASSQGDYGYTF. Variable domain in full (rest from reference TRBV11-1 and TRBJ1-2): EAEVAQSPRYKITEKSQAVAFWCDPISGHATLYWYRQILGQGPELLVQFQDESVVDDSQLPKDRFSAERLKGVDSTLKIQPAELGDSAMYLCASSQGDYGYTFGSGTRLTVV.